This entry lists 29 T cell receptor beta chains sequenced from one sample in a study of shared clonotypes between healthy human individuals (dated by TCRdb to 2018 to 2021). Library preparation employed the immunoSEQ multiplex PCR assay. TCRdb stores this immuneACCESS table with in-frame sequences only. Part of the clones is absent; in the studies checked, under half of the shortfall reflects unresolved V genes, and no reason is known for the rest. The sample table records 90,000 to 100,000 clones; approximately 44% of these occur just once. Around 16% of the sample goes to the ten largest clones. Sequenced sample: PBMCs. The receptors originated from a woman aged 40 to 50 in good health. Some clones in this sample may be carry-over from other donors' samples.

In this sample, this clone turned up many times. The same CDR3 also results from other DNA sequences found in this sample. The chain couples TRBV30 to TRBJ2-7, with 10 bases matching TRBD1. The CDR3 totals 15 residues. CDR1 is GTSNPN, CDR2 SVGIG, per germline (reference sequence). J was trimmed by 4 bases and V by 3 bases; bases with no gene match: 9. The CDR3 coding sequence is TGTGCCTGGAGGAACCGGGACAGGGGTGGTTACGAGCAGTACTTC. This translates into CAWRNRDRGGYEQYF.

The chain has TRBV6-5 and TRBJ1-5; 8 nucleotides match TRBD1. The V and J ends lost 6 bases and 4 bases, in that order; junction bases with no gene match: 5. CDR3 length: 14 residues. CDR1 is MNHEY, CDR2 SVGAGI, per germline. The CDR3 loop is CASRPTGANQPQHF. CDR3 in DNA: TGTGCCAGCAGGCCGACAGGGGCGAATCAGCCCCAGCATTTT.

The DNA of the CDR3 is TGTGCCAGCAGCTTAGCGGGAGTTTACGAGCAGTACTTC. The encoded protein is CASSLAGVYEQYF. V gene TRBV7-6 combines with J gene TRBJ2-7; weak D call: TRBD2 (5 bases). Per germline, CDR1 SGHVS and CDR2 FNYEAQ. The ends were cut back, 0 bases at V and 4 bases at J, with 7 bases in the middle. This CDR3 has 13 residues.

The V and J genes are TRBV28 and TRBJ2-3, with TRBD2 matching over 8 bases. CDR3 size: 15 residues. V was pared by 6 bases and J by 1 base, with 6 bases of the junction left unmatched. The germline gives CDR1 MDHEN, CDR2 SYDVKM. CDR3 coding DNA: TGTGCCAGCAGAGTACCGACTAGCGGCACAGATACGCAGTATTTT. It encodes CASRVPTSGTDTQYF.

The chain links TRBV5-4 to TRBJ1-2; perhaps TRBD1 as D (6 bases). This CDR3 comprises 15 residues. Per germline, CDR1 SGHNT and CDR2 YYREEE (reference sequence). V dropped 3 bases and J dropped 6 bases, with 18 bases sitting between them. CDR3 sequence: CASSSGRGGSDGYTF. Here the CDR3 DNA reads TGTGCCAGCAGCTCGGGGCGAGGGGGTTCTGATGGCTACACCTTC. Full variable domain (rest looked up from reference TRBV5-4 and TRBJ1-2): ETGVTQSPTHLIKTRGQQVTLRCSSQSGHNTVSWYQQALGQGPQFIFQYYREEENGRGNFPPRFSGLQFPNYSSELNVNALELDDSALYLCASSSGRGGSDGYTFGSGTRLTVV.

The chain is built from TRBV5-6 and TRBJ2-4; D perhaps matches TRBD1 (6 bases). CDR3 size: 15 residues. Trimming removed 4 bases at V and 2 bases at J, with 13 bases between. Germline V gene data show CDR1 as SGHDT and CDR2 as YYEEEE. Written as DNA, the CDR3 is TGTGCCAGCAGCGCGGACAGTGCTACCAAAAACATTCAGTACTTC. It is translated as CASSADSATKNIQYF.

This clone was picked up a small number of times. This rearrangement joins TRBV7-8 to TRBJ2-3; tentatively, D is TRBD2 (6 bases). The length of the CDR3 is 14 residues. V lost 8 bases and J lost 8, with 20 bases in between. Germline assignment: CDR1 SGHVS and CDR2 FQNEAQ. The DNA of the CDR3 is TGTGCCAGCGCTCGGCGGGAAGTCCTAGGTACGCAGTATTTT. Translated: CASARREVLGTQYF. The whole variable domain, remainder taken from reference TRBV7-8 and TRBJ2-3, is GAGVSQSPRYKVAKRGQDVALRCDPISGHVSLFWYQQALGQGPEFLTYFQNEAQLDKSGLPSDRFFAERPEGSVSTLKIQRTQQEDSAVYLCASARREVLGTQYFGPGTRLTVL.

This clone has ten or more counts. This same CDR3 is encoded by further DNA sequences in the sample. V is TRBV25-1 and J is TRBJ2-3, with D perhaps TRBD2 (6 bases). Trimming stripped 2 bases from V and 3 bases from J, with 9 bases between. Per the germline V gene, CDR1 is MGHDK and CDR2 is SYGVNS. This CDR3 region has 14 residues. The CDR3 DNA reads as TGTGCCAGCAGTGAAAATCTAGCGACAGATACGCAGTATTTT. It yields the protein CASSENLATDTQYF.

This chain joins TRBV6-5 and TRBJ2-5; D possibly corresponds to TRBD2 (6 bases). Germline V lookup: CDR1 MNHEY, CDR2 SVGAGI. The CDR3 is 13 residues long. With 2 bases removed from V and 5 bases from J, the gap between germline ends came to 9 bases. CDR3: CASSYGGRETQYF. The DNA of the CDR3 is TGTGCCAGCAGTTACGGGGGGAGGGAGACCCAGTACTTC.

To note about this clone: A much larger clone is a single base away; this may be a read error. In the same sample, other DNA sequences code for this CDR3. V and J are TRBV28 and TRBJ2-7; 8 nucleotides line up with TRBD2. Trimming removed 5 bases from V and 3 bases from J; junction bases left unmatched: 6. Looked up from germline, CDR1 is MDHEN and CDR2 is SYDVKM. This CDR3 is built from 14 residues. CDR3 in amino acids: CASSGLAGIYEQYF. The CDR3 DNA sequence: TGTGCCAGCAGTGGACTAGCAGGGATCTACGAGCAGTACTTC.

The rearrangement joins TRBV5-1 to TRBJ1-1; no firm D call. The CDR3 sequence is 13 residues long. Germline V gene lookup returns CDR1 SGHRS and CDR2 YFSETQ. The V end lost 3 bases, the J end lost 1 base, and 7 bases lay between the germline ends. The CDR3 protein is CASSWGRNTEAFF. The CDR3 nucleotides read TGCGCCAGCAGCTGGGGTAGGAACACTGAAGCTTTCTTT.

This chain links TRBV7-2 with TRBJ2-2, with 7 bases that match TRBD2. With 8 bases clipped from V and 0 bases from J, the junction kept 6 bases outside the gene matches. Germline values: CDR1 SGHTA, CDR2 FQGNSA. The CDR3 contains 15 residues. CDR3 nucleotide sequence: TGTGCCAGCGCCCCAGGGAGGGCGAACACCGGGGAGCTGTTTTTT. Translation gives CASAPGRANTGELFF.

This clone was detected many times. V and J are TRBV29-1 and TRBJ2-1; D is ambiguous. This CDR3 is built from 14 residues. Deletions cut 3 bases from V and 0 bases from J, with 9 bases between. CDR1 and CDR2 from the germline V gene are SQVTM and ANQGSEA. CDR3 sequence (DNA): TGCAGCGTTGAGTCCGGAAGCTCCTACAATGAGCAGTTCTTC. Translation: CSVESGSSYNEQFF.

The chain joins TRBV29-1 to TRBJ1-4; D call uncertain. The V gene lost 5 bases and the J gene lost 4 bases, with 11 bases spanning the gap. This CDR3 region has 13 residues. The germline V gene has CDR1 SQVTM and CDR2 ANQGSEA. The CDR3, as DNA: TGCAGCGTTACCGATTCTGGTAATGAAAAACTGTTTTTT. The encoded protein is CSVTDSGNEKLFF.

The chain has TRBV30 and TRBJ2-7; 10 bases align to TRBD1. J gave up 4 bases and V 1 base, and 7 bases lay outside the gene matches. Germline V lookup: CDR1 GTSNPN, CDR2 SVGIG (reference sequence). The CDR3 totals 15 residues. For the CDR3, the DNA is TGTGCCTGGAGTGGGACAGGGGGATTAAGGTACGAGCAGTACTTC. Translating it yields CAWSGTGGLRYEQYF.

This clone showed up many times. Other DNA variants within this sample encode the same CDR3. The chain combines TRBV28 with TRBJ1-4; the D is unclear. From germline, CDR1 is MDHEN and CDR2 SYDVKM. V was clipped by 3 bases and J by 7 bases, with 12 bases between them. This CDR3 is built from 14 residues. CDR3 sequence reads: CASSFSGSREKLFF. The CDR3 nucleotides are TGTGCCAGCAGTTTTTCCGGATCCCGTGAAAAACTGTTTTTT.

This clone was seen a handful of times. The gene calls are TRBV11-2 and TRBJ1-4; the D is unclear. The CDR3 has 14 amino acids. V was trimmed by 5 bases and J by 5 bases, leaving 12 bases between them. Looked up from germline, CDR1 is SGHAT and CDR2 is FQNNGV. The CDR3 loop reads CASSPGPGNEKLFF. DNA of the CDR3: TGTGCCAGCAGCCCTGGGCCAGGAAATGAAAAACTGTTTTTT.

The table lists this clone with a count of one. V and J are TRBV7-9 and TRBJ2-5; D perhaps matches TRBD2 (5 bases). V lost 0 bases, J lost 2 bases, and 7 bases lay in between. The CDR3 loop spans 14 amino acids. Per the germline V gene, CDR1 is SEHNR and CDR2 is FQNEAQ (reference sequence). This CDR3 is CASSLAGEQETQYF. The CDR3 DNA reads TGTGCCAGCAGCTTAGCGGGAGAGCAAGAGACCCAGTACTTC.

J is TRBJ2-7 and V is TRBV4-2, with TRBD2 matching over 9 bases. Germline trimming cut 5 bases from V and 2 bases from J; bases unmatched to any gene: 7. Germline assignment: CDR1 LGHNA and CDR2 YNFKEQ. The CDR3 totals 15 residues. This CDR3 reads CASSSRLAATYEQYF. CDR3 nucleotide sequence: TGTGCCAGCAGCTCACGACTAGCGGCTACCTACGAGCAGTACTTC.

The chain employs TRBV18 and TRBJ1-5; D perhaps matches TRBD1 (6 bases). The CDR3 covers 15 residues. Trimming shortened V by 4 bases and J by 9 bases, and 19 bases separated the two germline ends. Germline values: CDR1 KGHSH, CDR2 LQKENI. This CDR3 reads CASSLQGGDYSPQHF. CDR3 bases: TGTGCCAGCTCACTACAGGGTGGTGATTATTCGCCCCAGCATTTT.

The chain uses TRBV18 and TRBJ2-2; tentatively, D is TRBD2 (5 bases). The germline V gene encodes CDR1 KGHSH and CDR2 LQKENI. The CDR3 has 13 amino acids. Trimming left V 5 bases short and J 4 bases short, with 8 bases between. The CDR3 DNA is TGTGCCAGCTCATCCCGGGGCACCGGGGAGCTGTTTTTT. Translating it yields CASSSRGTGELFF.

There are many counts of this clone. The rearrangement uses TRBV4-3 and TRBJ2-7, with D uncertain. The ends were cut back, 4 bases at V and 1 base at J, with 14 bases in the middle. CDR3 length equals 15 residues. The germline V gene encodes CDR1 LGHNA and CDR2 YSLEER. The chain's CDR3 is CASSLSAGRSYEQYF. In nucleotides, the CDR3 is TGCGCCAGCAGCCTGTCCGCAGGACGGTCCTACGAGCAGTACTTC.

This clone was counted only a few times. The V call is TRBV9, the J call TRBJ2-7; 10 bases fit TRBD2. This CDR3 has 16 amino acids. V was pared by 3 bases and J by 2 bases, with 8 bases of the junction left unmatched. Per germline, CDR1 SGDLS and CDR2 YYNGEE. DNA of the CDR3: TGTGCCAGCAGCGCTGCCGGGACTAGCGTCGCCTACGAGCAGTACTTC. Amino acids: CASSAAGTSVAYEQYF.

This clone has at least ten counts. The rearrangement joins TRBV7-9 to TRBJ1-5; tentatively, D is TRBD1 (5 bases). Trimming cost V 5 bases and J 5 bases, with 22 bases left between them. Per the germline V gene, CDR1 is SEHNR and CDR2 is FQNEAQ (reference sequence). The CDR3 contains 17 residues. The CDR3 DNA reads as TGTGCCAGCAGCCTGGCGCGGGGGGGGACTTCGGATCAGCCCCAGCATTTT. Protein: CASSLARGGTSDQPQHF.

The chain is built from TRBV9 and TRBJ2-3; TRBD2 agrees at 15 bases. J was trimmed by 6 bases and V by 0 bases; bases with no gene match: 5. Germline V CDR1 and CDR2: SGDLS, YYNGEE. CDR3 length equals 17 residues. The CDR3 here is CASSVAPGLAGGDTQYF. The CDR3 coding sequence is TGTGCCAGCAGCGTAGCTCCGGGACTAGCGGGAGGCGATACGCAGTATTTT.

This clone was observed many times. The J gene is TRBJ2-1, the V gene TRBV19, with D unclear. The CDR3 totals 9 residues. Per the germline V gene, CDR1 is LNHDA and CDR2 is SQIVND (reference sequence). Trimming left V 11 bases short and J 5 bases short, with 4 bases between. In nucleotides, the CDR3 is TGTGCCGAGGACAATGAGCAGTTCTTC. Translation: CAEDNEQFF.

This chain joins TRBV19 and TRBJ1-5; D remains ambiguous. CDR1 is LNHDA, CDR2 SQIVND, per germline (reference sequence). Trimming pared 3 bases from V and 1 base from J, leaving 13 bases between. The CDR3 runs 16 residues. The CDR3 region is CASSMLRIGSNQPQHF. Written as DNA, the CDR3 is TGTGCCAGTAGTATGTTGAGGATCGGGAGCAATCAGCCCCAGCATTTT.

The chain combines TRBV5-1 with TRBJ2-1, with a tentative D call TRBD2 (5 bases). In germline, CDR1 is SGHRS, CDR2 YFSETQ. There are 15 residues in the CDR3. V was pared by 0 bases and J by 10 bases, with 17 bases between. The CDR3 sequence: CASSLALGGSGEQFF. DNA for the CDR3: TGCGCCAGCAGCTTGGCCCTGGGCGGGTCTGGAGAGCAGTTCTTC. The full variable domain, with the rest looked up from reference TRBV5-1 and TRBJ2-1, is KAGVTQTPRYLIKTRGQQVTLSCSPISGHRSVSWYQQTPGQGLQFLFEYFSETQRNKGNFPGRFSGRQFSNSRSEMNVSTLELGDSALYLCASSLALGGSGEQFFGPGTRLTVL.

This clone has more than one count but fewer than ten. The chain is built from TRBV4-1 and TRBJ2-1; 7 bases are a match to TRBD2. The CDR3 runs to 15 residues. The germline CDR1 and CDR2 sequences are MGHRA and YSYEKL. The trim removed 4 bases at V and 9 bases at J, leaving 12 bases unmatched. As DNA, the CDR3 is TGCGCCAGCAGCCGATCGCCCACTAGCGACGTTGAGCAGTTCTTC. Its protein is CASSRSPTSDVEQFF.